This TCR beta chain stems from a study of PD-1 blockade in classical Hodgkin lymphoma. Study-wide background: Treatment was intravenous nivolumab, 3 mg/kg every 2 weeks, until progression.

Some clones are missing from TCRdb's copy, which holds only in-frame ones; the method was immunoSEQ multiplex PCR. The sample consists of about 21,000 clones, about 65% of them appearing once. Regarding this clone: Its cognate antigen is unknown.

Every patient experienced relapse after autologous stem cell transplantation, and brentuximab vedotin exposure varied. Study-level results: As was reported, newly diagnosed patients showed lower baseline TCR diversity than healthy donors did. Lower baseline TCR diversity marked trial partial responders and progressors.

Deletions cut 4 bases from V and 13 bases from J, with 12 bases between. CDR3 length: 11 residues. Germline V gene lookup returns CDR1 MDHEN and CDR2 SYDVKM. This chain uses TRBV28 with TRBJ2-3; TRBD2 might be the D (6 bases). The sample was peripheral blood mononuclear cells (PBMCs), taken at baseline. This sequence originates from a human donor with classical Hodgkin lymphoma. The CDR3 sequence is CASSSPGLEYF. The CDR3 DNA sequence: TGTGCCAGCAGTTCCCCGGGACTTGAGTATTTT.